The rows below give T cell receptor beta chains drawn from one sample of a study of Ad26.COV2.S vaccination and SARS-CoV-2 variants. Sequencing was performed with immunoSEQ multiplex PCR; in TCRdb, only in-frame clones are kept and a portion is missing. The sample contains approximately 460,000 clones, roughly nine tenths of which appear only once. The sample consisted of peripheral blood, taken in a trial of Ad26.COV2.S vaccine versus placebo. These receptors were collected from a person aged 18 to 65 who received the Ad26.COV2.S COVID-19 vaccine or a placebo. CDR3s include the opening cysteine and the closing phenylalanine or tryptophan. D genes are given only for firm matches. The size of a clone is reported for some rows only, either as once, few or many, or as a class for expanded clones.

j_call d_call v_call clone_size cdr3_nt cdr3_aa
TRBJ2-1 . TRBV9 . TGTGCCAGCAGCGTAGAGGCCTCCTACAATGAGCAGTTCTTC CASSVEASYNEQFF
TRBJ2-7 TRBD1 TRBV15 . TGTGCCACCAGCAGTGACCCGGGACAGGGCTACGAGCAGTACTTC CATSSDPGQGYEQYF
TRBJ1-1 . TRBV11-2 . TGTGCCAGCAGCTTTGGGGGCCGGAACACTGAAGCTTTCTTT CASSFGGRNTEAFF
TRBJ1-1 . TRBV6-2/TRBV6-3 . TGTGCCAGCAGTTACGGACGGAGACTGGTGAACACTGAAGCTTTCTTT CASSYGRRLVNTEAFF
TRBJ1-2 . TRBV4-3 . TGCGCCAGCAGCCAAGTCGAAGTAAGCAGAGCGACTAACTATGGCTACACCTTC CASSQVEVSRATNYGYTF
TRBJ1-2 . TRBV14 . TGTGCCAGCAGCCAACCTGGACGGGGCGGTAGGGGCTACACCTTC CASSQPGRGGRGYTF
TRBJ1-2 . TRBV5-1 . TGCGCCAGCAGCACCGGACCAACATCGGAATATGGCTACACCTTC CASSTGPTSEYGYTF
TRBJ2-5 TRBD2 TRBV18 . TGTGCCAGCTCTCCCCTTCGGGGGGAATACCTACTACAAGAGACCCAGTACTTC CASSPLRGEYLLQETQYF
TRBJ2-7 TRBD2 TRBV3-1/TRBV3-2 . TGTGCCAGCAGCCCAACGGCAGCGGGAGTTTCCTACGAGCAGTACTTC CASSPTAAGVSYEQYF
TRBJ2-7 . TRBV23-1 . TGCGCCAGCAGTCAACCCTACTTCTGGAGACAAGAAAAAACCTACGAGCAGTACTTC CASSQPYFWRQEKTYEQYF
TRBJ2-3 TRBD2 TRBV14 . TGTGCCAGCAGCCCTGGACTAGCGGGGGGCACAGATACGCAGTATTTT CASSPGLAGGTDTQYF
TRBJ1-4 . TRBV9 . TGTGCCAGCAGCCCCCAAGGTGGAACTAATGAAAAACTGTTTTTT CASSPQGGTNEKLFF
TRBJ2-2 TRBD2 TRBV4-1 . TGCGCCAGCAGGCCGACTAGCGGTGGGGGGTGGACCGGGGAGCTGTTTTTT CASRPTSGGGWTGELFF
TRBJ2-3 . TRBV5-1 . TGCGCCAGCAGCCTCCTAGGGAGGACAGATACGCAGTATTTT CASSLLGRTDTQYF
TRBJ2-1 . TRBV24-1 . TGTGCCACCAGTGACACAGGGTCTACCTACAATGAGCAGTTCTTC CATSDTGSTYNEQFF
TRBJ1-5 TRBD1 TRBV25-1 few TGTGCCAGCAGTGAGGGGGACAGATATAGCAATCAGCCCCAGCATTTT CASSEGDRYSNQPQHF
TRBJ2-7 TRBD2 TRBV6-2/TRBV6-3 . TGTGCCAGCAGCCTTCACACCGGGACTAGCGGTTACTACGAGCAGTACTTC CASSLHTGTSGYYEQYF
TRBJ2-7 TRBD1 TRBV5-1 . TGCGCCAGCAGCTGGAACCCACAGGGGGCCACCTACGAGCAGTACTTC CASSWNPQGATYEQYF
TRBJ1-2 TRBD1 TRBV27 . TGTGCCAGCAGTGTACGACCGTCCGGGACAGGGGATTATGGCTACACCTTC CASSVRPSGTGDYGYTF
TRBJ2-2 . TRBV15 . TGTGCCACCAGCAGAGATCGCGGCCTTAGTCGGGAGCTGTTTTTT CATSRDRGLSRELFF
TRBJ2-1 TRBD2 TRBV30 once TGTGCCTGGAGTAGCGGGGGGGTGTACAATGAGCAGTTCTTC CAWSSGGVYNEQFF
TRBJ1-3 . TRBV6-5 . TGTGCCAGCAGTTCGCGAGGGGCTGGAAACACCATATATTTT CASSSRGAGNTIYF
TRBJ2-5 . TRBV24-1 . TGTGCCACCAGTGATACCAGAGCCTTGCAGGGGGGCAGAGAGACCCAGTACTTC CATSDTRALQGGRETQYF
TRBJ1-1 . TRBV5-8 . TGTGCCAGCAGCTTTCTGCAGATAAGGACTGAAGCTTTCTTT CASSFLQIRTEAFF
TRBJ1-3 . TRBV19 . TGTGCCAGTAGCAACATTCAGGAGTCCTCTGGAAACACCATATATTTT CASSNIQESSGNTIYF
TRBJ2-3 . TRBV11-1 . TGTGCCAGCAGCTTAGCGGGGCCTATCCGGACAGATACGCAGTATTTT CASSLAGPIRTDTQYF
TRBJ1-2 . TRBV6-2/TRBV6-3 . TGTGCCAGCAGTTACTCGATTTTGCATGGCTACACCTTC CASSYSILHGYTF
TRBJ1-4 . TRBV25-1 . TGTGCCAGCCGCTCCGGGTTTCTAGGAGAAAAACTGTTTTTT CASRSGFLGEKLFF
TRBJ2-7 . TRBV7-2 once TGTGCCAGCAGCTTAGTCTCCACCGGGCAGTACTTC CASSLVSTGQYF
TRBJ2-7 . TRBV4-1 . TGCGCCAGCAGCCAAGTGGGGGGAAGGAGCAACGAGCAGTACTTC CASSQVGGRSNEQYF
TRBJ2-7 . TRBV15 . TGTGCCACCAGCACCAAGACCAGGGGCTACCGACACGAGCAGTACTTC CATSTKTRGYRHEQYF
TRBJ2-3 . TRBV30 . TGTGCCTGGAGTGTGAGCGGAGATACGCAGTATTTT CAWSVSGDTQYF
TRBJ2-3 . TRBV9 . TGTGCCAGCAGCGTAGGGCGCCGCACAGATACGCAGTATTTT CASSVGRRTDTQYF
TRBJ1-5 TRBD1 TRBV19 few TGTGCCAGTAGTATCCGACAGGGTGGTCAGCCCCAGCATTTT CASSIRQGGQPQHF
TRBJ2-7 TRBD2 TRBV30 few TGTGCCTGGAGTGGACTAGCGGGAGTCTACGAGCAGTACTTC CAWSGLAGVYEQYF
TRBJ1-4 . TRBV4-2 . TGTGCCAGCAGCCAAGATCCCTTGAGGCGTAATGAAAAACTGTTTTTT CASSQDPLRRNEKLFF
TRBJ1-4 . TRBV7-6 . TGTGCCAGCAGCTTAGAAGCCTTTATGGGGGAAAAACTGTTTTTT CASSLEAFMGEKLFF
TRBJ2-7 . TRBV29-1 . TGCAGCGTCGAGAAGACAGCCTCCTACGAGCAGTACTTC CSVEKTASYEQYF
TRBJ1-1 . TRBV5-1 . TGCGCCAGCAGCTTGGACGGGTTGAACACTGAAGCTTTCTTT CASSLDGLNTEAFF
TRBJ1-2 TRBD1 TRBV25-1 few TGTGCCAGCAGCGACAGGGGAGGCTACACCTTC CASSDRGGYTF
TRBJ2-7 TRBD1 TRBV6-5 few TGTGCCAGCAGTCGGGACAGTTACTACGAGCAGTACTTC CASSRDSYYEQYF
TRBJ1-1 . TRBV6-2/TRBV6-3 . TGTGCCAGCAGTTACTCGGGTAACGGAATGAACACTGAAGCTTTCTTT CASSYSGNGMNTEAFF
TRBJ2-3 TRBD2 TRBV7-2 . TGTGCCAGCAGCCCTAGCGGCACACGCACAGATACGCAGTATTTT CASSPSGTRTDTQYF
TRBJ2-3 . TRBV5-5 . TGTGCCAGCACCCGGCAGGTCGGGGGTCCAGATACGCAGTATTTT CASTRQVGGPDTQYF
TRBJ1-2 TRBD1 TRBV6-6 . TGTGCCAGCCAGACAGGGAACTATGGCTACACCTTC CASQTGNYGYTF
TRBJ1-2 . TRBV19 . TGTGCCAGTAGTATAGACTATCGGCGCTACACCTTC CASSIDYRRYTF
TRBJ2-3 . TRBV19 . TGTGCCAGCGCCGCAAGGGTAACAGATACGCAGTATTTT CASAARVTDTQYF
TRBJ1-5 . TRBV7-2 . TGTGCCAGCAGCTTCACAGCGGGGAATAGCAATCAGCCCCAGCATTTT CASSFTAGNSNQPQHF
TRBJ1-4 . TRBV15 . TGTGCCACCAGCAGAGTGAAGGCAGAAAAACTGTTTTTT CATSRVKAEKLFF
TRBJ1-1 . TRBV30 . TGTGCCTGGAGTGACGCAGGGAGGTGGATCGAAGCTTTCTTT CAWSDAGRWIEAFF
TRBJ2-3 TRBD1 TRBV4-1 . TGCGCCAGCAGCCAGTGGGACAGGGACCCAGATACGCAGTATTTT CASSQWDRDPDTQYF
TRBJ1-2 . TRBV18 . TGTGCCAGCTCACCATCTCGAGGGGCGGAGGGCTACACCTTC CASSPSRGAEGYTF
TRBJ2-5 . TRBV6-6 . TGTGCCAGCAGGAAGGGCGAGGTTGGGGGAGAGACCCAGTACTTC CASRKGEVGGETQYF
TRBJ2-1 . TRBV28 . TGTGCCAGCAGCGGGACACGGGGCTCCTACAATGAGCAGTTCTTC CASSGTRGSYNEQFF
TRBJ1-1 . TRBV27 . TGTGCCAGCAGTTTATCGGGGGGCGACACTGAAGCTTTCTTT CASSLSGGDTEAFF
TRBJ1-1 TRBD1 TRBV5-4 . TGTGCCAGCAGCCCGACAGGGGAAAAAACGATCGCTTTCTTT CASSPTGEKTIAFF
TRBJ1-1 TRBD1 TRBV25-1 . TGTGCCAGCAGTGAGTGGACAGGGGACGCTGAAGCTTTCTTT CASSEWTGDAEAFF
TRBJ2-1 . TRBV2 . TGTGCCAGCAGTGATTCTAACAGTAAAAACAATGAGCAGTTCTTC CASSDSNSKNNEQFF
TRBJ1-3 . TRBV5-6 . TGTGCCAGCACCCCACGCGTTAATGGAAACACCATATATTTT CASTPRVNGNTIYF
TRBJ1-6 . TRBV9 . TGTGCCAGCAGCGCGCAGGGGAGCTCACCCCTCCACTTT CASSAQGSSPLHF